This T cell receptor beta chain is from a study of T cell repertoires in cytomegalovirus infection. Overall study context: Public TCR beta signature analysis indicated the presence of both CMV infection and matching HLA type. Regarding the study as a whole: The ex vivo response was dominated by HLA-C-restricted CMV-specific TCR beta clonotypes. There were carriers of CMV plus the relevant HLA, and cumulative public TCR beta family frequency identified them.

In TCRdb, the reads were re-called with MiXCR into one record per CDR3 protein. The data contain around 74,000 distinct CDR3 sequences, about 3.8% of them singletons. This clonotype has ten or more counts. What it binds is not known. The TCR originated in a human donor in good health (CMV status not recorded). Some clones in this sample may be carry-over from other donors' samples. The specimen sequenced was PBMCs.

CDR3 nucleotides: TGTGCCAGCAGCGCGGGACTGGATAACACCGGGGAGCTGTTTTTT. Amino acids: CASSAGLDNTGELFF. V is TRBV2 and J is TRBJ2-2, with a weak D call TRBD2 (6 bases). Germline V gene lookup returns CDR1 SNHLY and CDR2 FYNNEI. Between the trimmed V and J ends, which lost 6 bases and 2 bases, there was a span of 13 bases. The CDR3 is 15 residues long.